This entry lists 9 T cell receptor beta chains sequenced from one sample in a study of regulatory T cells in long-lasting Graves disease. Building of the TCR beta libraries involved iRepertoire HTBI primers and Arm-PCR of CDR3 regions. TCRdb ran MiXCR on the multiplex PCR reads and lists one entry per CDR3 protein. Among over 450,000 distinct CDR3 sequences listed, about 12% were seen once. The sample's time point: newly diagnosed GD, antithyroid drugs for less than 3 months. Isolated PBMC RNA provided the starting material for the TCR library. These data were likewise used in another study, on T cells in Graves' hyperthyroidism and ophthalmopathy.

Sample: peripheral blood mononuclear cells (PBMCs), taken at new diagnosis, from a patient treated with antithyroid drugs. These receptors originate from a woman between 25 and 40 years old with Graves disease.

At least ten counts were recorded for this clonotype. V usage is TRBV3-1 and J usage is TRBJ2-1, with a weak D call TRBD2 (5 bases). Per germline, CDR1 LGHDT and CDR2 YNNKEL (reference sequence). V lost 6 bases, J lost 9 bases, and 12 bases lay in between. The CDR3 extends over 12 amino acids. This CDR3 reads CASRADWGEQFF. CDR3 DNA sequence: TGTGCCAGCAGGGCGGACTGGGGTGAGCAGTTCTTC.

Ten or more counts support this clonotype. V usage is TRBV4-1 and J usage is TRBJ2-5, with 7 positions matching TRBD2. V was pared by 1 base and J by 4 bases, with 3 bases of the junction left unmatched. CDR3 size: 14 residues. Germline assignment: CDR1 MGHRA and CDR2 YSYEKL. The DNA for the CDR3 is TGCGCCAGCAGCCAAGGGGCTAGCGGAGAGACCCAGTACTTC. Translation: CASSQGASGETQYF.

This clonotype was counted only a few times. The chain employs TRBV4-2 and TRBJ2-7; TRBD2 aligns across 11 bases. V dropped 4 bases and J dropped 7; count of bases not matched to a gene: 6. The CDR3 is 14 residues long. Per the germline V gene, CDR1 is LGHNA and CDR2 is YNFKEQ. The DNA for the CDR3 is TGTGCCAGCAGCCCTAGCGGGAGGTTAACGGAGCAGTACTTC. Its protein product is CASSPSGRLTEQYF.

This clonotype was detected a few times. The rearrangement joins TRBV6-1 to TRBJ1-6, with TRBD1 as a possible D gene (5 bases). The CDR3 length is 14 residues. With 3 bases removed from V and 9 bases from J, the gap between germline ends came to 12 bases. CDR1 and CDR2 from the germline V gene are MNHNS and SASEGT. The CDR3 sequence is CASSDLGRRSPLHF. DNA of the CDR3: TGTGCCAGCAGTGACCTGGGACGCCGTTCACCCCTCCACTTT.

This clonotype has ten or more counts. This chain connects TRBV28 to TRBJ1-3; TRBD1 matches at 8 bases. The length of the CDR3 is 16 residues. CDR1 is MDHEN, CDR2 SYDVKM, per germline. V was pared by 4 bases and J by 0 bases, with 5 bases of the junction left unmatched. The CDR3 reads CASSSQGADSGNTIYF. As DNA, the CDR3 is TGTGCCAGCAGTTCCCAGGGGGCTGACTCTGGAAACACCATATATTTT.

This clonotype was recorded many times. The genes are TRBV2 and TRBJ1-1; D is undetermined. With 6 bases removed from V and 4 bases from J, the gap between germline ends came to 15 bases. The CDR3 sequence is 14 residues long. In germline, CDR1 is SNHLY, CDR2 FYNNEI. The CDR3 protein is CASRGRVSGTEAFF. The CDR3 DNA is TGTGCCAGCAGGGGTAGGGTATCAGGCACTGAAGCTTTCTTT.

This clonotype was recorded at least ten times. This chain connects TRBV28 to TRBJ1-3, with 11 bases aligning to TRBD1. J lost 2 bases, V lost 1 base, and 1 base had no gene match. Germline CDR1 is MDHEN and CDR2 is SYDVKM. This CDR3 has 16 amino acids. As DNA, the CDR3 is TGTGCCAGCAGTTTATTGGACAGGGGGCCTGGAAACACCATATATTTT. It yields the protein CASSLLDRGPGNTIYF. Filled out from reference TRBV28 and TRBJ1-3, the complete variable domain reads DVKVTQSSRYLVKRTGEKVFLECVQDMDHENMFWYRQDPGLGLRLIYFSYDVKMKEKGDIPEGYSVSREKKERFSLILESASTNQTSMYLCASSLLDRGPGNTIYFGEGSWLTVV.

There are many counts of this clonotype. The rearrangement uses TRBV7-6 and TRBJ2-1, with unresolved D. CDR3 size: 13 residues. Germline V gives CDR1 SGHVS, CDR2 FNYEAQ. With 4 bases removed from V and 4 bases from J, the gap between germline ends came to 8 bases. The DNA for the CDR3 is TGTGCCAGCAGCTCCCAACGATACAATGAGCAGTTCTTC. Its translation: CASSSQRYNEQFF. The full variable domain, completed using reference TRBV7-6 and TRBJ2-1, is GAGVSQSPRYKVTKRGQDVALRCDPISGHVSLYWYRQALGQGPEFLTYFNYEAQQDKSGLPNDRFSAERPEGSISTLTIQRTEQRDSAMYRCASSSQRYNEQFFGPGTRLTVL.

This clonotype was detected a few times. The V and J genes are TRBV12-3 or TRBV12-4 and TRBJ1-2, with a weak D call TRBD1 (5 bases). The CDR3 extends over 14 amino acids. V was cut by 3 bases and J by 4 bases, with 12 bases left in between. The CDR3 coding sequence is TGTGCCAGCAGTTTTCAAGGGGTGAGCTATGGCTACACCTTC. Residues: CASSFQGVSYGYTF.